The clone carrying this T cell receptor beta chain was seen just once. The target antigen is unknown. The TCRbeta library incorporated unique molecular identifiers. TCRdb analysed the PCR reads with MiXCR anew, one entry per CDR3 protein. This sample has approximately 82,000 distinct CDR3 sequences, with roughly 15% found just once. The data belong to a study of T-cell reconstitution after alpha-beta-depleted transplantation in children. Study-wide findings and caveats: T-cell counts and diversity at one year post-transplant came mainly from newly produced T cells.

In germline, CDR1 is DFQATT, CDR2 SNEGSKA (reference sequence). The CDR3 covers 13 residues. The J segment lost 6 bases and the V segment lost 6 bases, leaving 10 bases of the junction unmatched. Sequenced material: PBMCs, mostly from graft donor cells, taken 180 days after TCRalphabeta/CD19-depleted stem cell transplant. The gene calls are TRBV20-1 and TRBJ1-1; 7 bases fit TRBD1. The receptor's source is a male patient aged 2-15 years who had a stem cell transplant for acute lymphoblastic leukemia, so the T cells may come from the graft donor. The CDR3 protein is CSARPGGFAEAFF. In DNA form, the CDR3 reads TGCAGTGCCCGCCCAGGGGGTTTCGCTGAAGCTTTCTTT.